The 24 T cell receptor beta chains given below trace back to one sample, sequenced in a study of identical twins. TCRdb analysed the 5' RACE reads with MiXCR anew, one entry per CDR3 protein. The sample lists 700,000 or so distinct CDR3 sequences; 21% were seen once. These same data were also listed under a study on T cells expressing NK-cell markers.

Sample: PBMCs. Receptor source: a woman aged 18 to 35 in good health.

This clonotype was detected many times. V and J are TRBV12-3 or TRBV12-4 and TRBJ2-3; D not certain. Trimming left V 1 base short and J 7 bases short, with 9 bases between. The length of the CDR3 is 13 residues. CDR3 DNA: TGTGCCAGCAGTTTAGAGGGCTCGAATACGCAGTATTTT. Its translation is CASSLEGSNTQYF.

This clonotype turned up a few times. An end of the junction does not agree with germline; a read error may underlie this. V usage is TRBV20-1 and J usage is TRBJ1-1; tentative D call: TRBD1 (5 bases). CDR3 length equals 15 residues. From germline, CDR1 is DFQATT and CDR2 SNEGSKA (reference sequence). This chain's CDR3 is CSARRAGRWNSEAFF. DNA of the CDR3: TGCAGTGCCCGACGTGCGGGACGGTGGAACTCTGAAGCTTTCTTT.

This clonotype was observed once. CDR3 nucleotide sequence: TGTGCCAGCAGCTACAGGGGGCCAGGCTACGAGCAGTACTTC. It yields the protein CASSYRGPGYEQYF. V usage is TRBV3-1 and J usage is TRBJ2-7, with TRBD1 matching over 9 bases. The CDR3 totals 14 residues. V trimming: 5 bases; J trimming: 3 bases; junction bases outside the gene matches: 5. In germline, CDR1 is LGHDT, CDR2 YNNKEL (reference sequence).

Here the CDR3 DNA reads TGTGCCACCTCGAGGGGGGGAGAGACCCAGTACTTC. Protein: CATSRGGETQYF. The J gene is TRBJ2-5, the V gene TRBV19; tentatively, D is TRBD2 (7 bases). Per germline, CDR1 LNHDA and CDR2 SQIVND (reference sequence). CDR3 length: 12 amino acids. V lost 10 bases to trimming and J lost 4 bases, with 13 bases between them.

In this sample, this clonotype turned up a few times. The chain carries TRBV9 and TRBJ2-3; D possibly corresponds to TRBD1 (5 bases). The V gene's germline CDR1 is SGDLS and CDR2 YYNGEE. This CDR3 region has 14 residues. The ends were cut back, 3 bases at V and 3 bases at J, with 11 bases in the middle. The CDR3 DNA follows: TGTGCCAGCAGCGCCGCAGGGCGAACAGATACGCAGTATTTT. Its translation: CASSAAGRTDTQYF.

V is TRBV11-2 and J is TRBJ2-5; tentative D call: TRBD1 (7 bases). V lost 5 bases to trimming and J lost 2 bases, with 18 bases between them. This CDR3 comprises 16 residues. Germline loops: CDR1 SGHAT, CDR2 FQNNGV. The CDR3 DNA follows: TGTGCCAGCAGCCCGAACAGGGGAGGAGGTCAAGAGACCCAGTACTTC. Protein: CASSPNRGGGQETQYF.

The genes are TRBV4-3 and TRBJ2-6, with D perhaps TRBD1 (6 bases). V was clipped by 3 bases and J by 2 bases, with 17 bases between them. Germline CDR1 is LGHNA and CDR2 is YSLEER. The length of the CDR3 is 18 residues. The CDR3 spells CASSQYSRGPPGANVLTF. The DNA for the CDR3 is TGCGCCAGCAGCCAGTACAGCAGGGGACCCCCTGGGGCCAACGTCCTGACTTTC.

Details on this clonotype: Compared with germline, one end of the junction differs, possibly owing to a read error. This sequence joins TRBV20-1 and TRBJ2-1, with TRBD2 matching 13 bases. The V gene's germline CDR1 is DFQATT and CDR2 SNEGSKA (reference sequence). The CDR3 extends over 15 amino acids. The CDR3 nucleotides are TGCAGTGCCTCTATGCCGGGACTAGCGGGAAACCCTTACGACTTC. Its protein product is CSASMPGLAGNPYDF.

The chain couples TRBV7-6 to TRBJ2-3; the D gene could be TRBD1 or TRBD2 (6 bases each). Germline V CDR1 and CDR2: SGHVS, FNYEAQ. With 5 bases removed from V and 1 base from J, the gap between germline ends came to 10 bases. This CDR3 spans 14 amino acids. Here the CDR3 reads CASSPEGGTDTQYF. CDR3 nucleotides: TGTGCCAGCAGCCCGGAGGGGGGCACAGATACGCAGTATTTT.

The chain links TRBV6-2 or TRBV6-3 to TRBJ2-5; D remains unclear. Trimming took off 2 bases at V and 6 bases at J, with 7 bases between the two ends. The V gene's germline CDR1 is MNHEY and CDR2 SVGEGT. The CDR3 has 12 amino acids. CDR3 coding DNA: TGTGCCAGCAGTTACCGACGGAAGACCCAGTACTTC. It is translated as CASSYRRKTQYF.

This chain links TRBV6-5 with TRBJ1-3, with a weak D call TRBD1 (5 bases). CDR3 size: 14 residues. The germline V and J ends were trimmed by 5 bases and 0 bases, with 8 bases remaining between them. The germline V gene encodes CDR1 MNHEY and CDR2 SVGAGI. CDR3 residues: CASSHRSSGNTIYF. CDR3 sequence (DNA): TGTGCCAGCAGTCACAGGAGCTCTGGAAACACCATATATTTT.

The genes are TRBV30 and TRBJ1-2, with 10 bases that match TRBD1. CDR3 size: 12 residues. The germline gives CDR1 GTSNPN, CDR2 SVGIG (reference sequence). The V and J ends lost 5 bases and 3 bases, in that order; junction bases with no gene match: 0. CDR3 in amino acids: CAWGQGDYGYTF. The CDR3 DNA follows: TGTGCCTGGGGACAGGGGGACTATGGCTACACCTTC.

This clonotype was recorded once. This chain uses TRBV2 with TRBJ1-2; a weak D match, TRBD1 (5 bases). Germline V lookup: CDR1 SNHLY, CDR2 FYNNEI. The CDR3 runs 13 residues. Between the trimmed V and J ends, which lost 6 bases and 4 bases, there was a span of 12 bases. The CDR3 nucleotides are TGTGCCAGCAGCCCAGGGTGGGCCTATGGCTACACCTTC. It specifies CASSPGWAYGYTF. Based on the CDR3 plus reference TRBV2 and TRBJ1-2, the full variable domain is EPEVTQTPSHQVTQMGQEVILRCVPISNHLYFYWYRQILGQKVEFLVSFYNNEISEKSEIFDDQFSVERPDGSNFTLKIRSTKLEDSAMYFCASSPGWAYGYTFGSGTRLTVV.

This clonotype was seen a handful of times. The gene calls are TRBV12-3 or TRBV12-4 and TRBJ2-2, with 7 nucleotides matching TRBD1. The CDR3 runs to 15 residues. J lost 8 bases, V lost 3 bases, and 9 bases had no gene match. CDR3 amino acids: CASSFADRSIGELFF. CDR3 bases: TGTGCCAGCAGTTTCGCGGACAGGAGTATTGGGGAGCTGTTTTTT.

This clonotype was seen only a few times. The rearrangement joins TRBV10-3 to TRBJ1-3; D is ambiguous. Germline loops: CDR1 ENHRY, CDR2 SYGVKD. The V end lost 11 bases, the J end lost 0 bases, and 5 bases lay between the germline ends. This CDR3 is 11 amino acids long. In DNA, the CDR3 is TGTGCCTCATTCTCTGGAAACACCATATATTTT. Residues: CASFSGNTIYF.

Only a few counts were recorded for this clonotype. V and J are TRBV29-1 and TRBJ2-2, with D unclear. CDR1 and CDR2 (germline): SQVTM, ANQGSEA. V dropped 4 bases and J dropped 2 bases, with 14 bases sitting between them. The length of the CDR3 is 15 residues. CDR3 in amino acids: CSVVWLETNTGELFF. Written as DNA, the CDR3 is TGCAGCGTTGTGTGGTTAGAGACTAACACCGGGGAGCTGTTTTTT.

There are many counts of this clonotype. The gene calls are TRBV12-3 or TRBV12-4 and TRBJ2-5; TRBD2 might be the D (6 bases). The V end was cut by 6 bases, the J end by 7 bases, with 21 bases between. The CDR3 spans 15 residues. The CDR3 sequence: CASSNLDSRGMTQYF. The CDR3 region has the DNA TGTGCCAGCAGCAATCTAGACAGCCGGGGGATGACCCAGTACTTC.

The V gene is TRBV20-1, the J gene TRBJ1-2, with D perhaps TRBD1 (6 bases). CDR3 size: 13 residues. V shed 1 base and J shed 4 bases, with 10 bases lying between them. From germline, CDR1 is DFQATT and CDR2 SNEGSKA (reference sequence). The DNA for the CDR3 is TGCAGTGCTAGAGTTCCAGGGGTCTATGGCTACACCTTC. It translates to CSARVPGVYGYTF.

V gene TRBV27 combines with J gene TRBJ1-6; D not resolved. The germline V gene has CDR1 MNHEY and CDR2 SMNVEV (reference sequence). The CDR3 is 15 amino acids. The V and J ends lost 8 bases and 2 bases respectively, with 13 bases between them. Written as DNA, the CDR3 is TGTGCCAGCGCCTCCGGTACCGCCTATAATTCACCCCTCCACTTT. Protein: CASASGTAYNSPLHF.

This clonotype appeared a few times. V gene TRBV10-3 combines with J gene TRBJ1-6; 10 nucleotides match TRBD1. V lost 6 bases to trimming and J lost 8 bases; unmatched junction nucleotides: 4. Germline values: CDR1 ENHRY, CDR2 SYGVKD. CDR3 length: 14 amino acids. CDR3 protein: CAIRSGTGDSPLHF. In nucleotides, the CDR3 is TGTGCCATCAGGTCCGGGACAGGGGATTCACCCCTCCACTTT.

The sample holds a few counts of this clonotype. The chain is built from TRBV19 and TRBJ2-2; TRBD1 is a possible D gene (5 bases). Germline V gene lookup returns CDR1 LNHDA and CDR2 SQIVND (reference sequence). This CDR3 contains 14 residues. Trimming shortened V by 3 bases and J by 0 bases, and 5 bases separated the two germline ends. The CDR3, as DNA: TGTGCCAGTAGTATGACAGCGAACACCGGGGAGCTGTTTTTT. It specifies CASSMTANTGELFF.

Of note for this clonotype: Because the CDR3's place on the DNA is in doubt, the DNA is left out and the CDR3 is given as listed by TCRdb. The chain uses TRBV12-3 or TRBV12-4 and TRBJ2-1; the table names TRBD2, a call not compared with the DNA. Inclusive of both ends, the CDR3 amounts to 13 amino acids. CDR3 protein: CASSFASGAYWFF.

This clonotype was observed at least ten times. This chain uses TRBV24-1 with TRBJ1-5, with unresolved D. The CDR3 is made up of 17 amino acids. Trimming stripped 8 bases from V and 4 bases from J, with 23 bases between. The V gene's germline CDR1 is KGHDR and CDR2 SFDVKD. The CDR3 is CATISMGNEIANQPQHF. In DNA, the CDR3 is TGTGCCACCATAAGCATGGGGAATGAGATCGCAAATCAGCCCCAGCATTTT.

This clonotype was observed a few times. The chain couples TRBV10-3 to TRBJ1-2; TRBD1 might be the D (6 bases). The CDR3 consists of 14 residues. The germline V and J ends were trimmed by 5 bases and 0 bases, with 10 bases remaining between them. Germline V lookup: CDR1 ENHRY, CDR2 SYGVKD. Here the CDR3 DNA reads TGTGCCATCAGTTTACAGGGAGCTAACTATGGCTACACCTTC. It yields the protein CAISLQGANYGYTF.